Listed below are T cell receptor beta chains from one sample, sequenced in a study of T cell responses to AZD1222 COVID-19 vaccine. Method: immunoSEQ multiplex PCR; TCRdb's copy keeps in-frame clones and lacks some. The sample has approximately 210,000 clones; approximately 90% are singletons. The sequencing here drew on peripheral blood, taken 28 days after the second AZD1222 dose. The receptors here all came from an adult who received the AZD1222 COVID-19 vaccine. CDR3s include the opening cysteine and the closing phenylalanine or tryptophan. The D gene is left open where the match is weak. Size tells how often a clone was seen (once, few, many) or the class of an expanded clone, and some rows leave it out.

TRBJ2-1 | TRBV10-3 | NA | NA | CAISTSQFNEQFF | TGTGCCATCAGCACTAGTCAGTTCAATGAGCAGTTCTTC
TRBJ2-2 | TRBV4-3 | once | TRBD1 | CASSQFDRDSPGELFF | TGCGCCAGCAGCCAGTTCGACAGGGATTCGCCCGGGGAGCTGTTTTTT
TRBJ2-3 | TRBV18 | NA | NA | CASSRPLPTDTQYF | TGTGCCAGCTCACGCCCCCTACCCACAGATACGCAGTATTTT
TRBJ2-2 | TRBV4-3 | NA | NA | CASSQDRAGPNTGELFF | TGCGCCAGCAGCCAAGATCGGGCGGGACCCAACACCGGGGAGCTGTTTTTT
TRBJ1-1 | TRBV9 | NA | TRBD1 | CASSPTGGTEAFF | TGTGCCAGCAGCCCGACAGGGGGGACTGAAGCTTTCTTT
TRBJ2-7 | TRBV6-2/TRBV6-3 | NA | NA | CASSSSGTYEQYF | TGTGCCAGCAGTTCATCAGGGACCTACGAGCAGTACTTC
TRBJ2-1 | TRBV5-4 | NA | NA | CASSMLGQYNEQFF | TGTGCCAGCAGCATGCTCGGACAGTACAATGAGCAGTTCTTC
TRBJ2-3 | TRBV27 | NA | NA | CASSLSIPSRYYTDTQYF | TGTGCCAGCAGTTTATCGATTCCTAGCAGATATTACACAGATACGCAGTATTTT
TRBJ1-5 | TRBV24-1 | NA | TRBD1 | CATSATGTGPNQPQHF | TGTGCCACCAGTGCCACCGGGACAGGCCCCAATCAGCCCCAGCATTTT
TRBJ1-1 | TRBV5-1 | NA | NA | CASRDSVGAFF | TGCGCCAGCAGAGATTCCGTGGGAGCTTTCTTT
TRBJ2-2 | TRBV7-2 | NA | NA | CASSYSTGELFF | TGTGCCAGCAGCTATAGCACCGGGGAGCTGTTTTTT
TRBJ2-7 | TRBV30 | NA | NA | CAWSASGDEQYF | TGTGCCTGGAGCGCATCCGGGGACGAGCAGTACTTC
TRBJ2-1 | TRBV5-4 | NA | TRBD2 | CASSRTSGSYNEQFF | TGTGCCAGCAGCCGAACTAGCGGCTCCTACAATGAGCAGTTCTTC
TRBJ1-2 | TRBV15 | once | NA | CATSRYSYGYTF | TGTGCCACCAGCAGATACAGCTATGGCTACACCTTC
TRBJ2-5 | TRBV5-1 | once | TRBD2 | CASSLSGRLAEETQYF | TGCGCCAGCAGCTTGTCGGGACGACTAGCGGAAGAGACCCAGTACTTC
TRBJ2-1 | TRBV18 | NA | NA | CASSPPTGTYNEQFF | TGTGCCAGCTCACCACCGACGGGAACCTACAATGAGCAGTTCTTC
TRBJ1-5 | TRBV27 | NA | TRBD1 | CASRPRRTGFYFQPQHF | TGTGCCAGCAGACCAAGGAGGACAGGGTTCTATTTTCAGCCCCAGCATTTT
TRBJ1-2 | TRBV19 | NA | TRBD1 | CASSSDRVRGYTF | TGTGCCAGTAGTTCGGACAGGGTACGCGGCTACACCTTC
TRBJ1-1 | TRBV6-5 | NA | NA | CASSIRTQYISEAFF | TGTGCCAGCAGTATTCGGACACAGTATATATCTGAAGCTTTCTTT
TRBJ2-7 | TRBV3-1/TRBV3-2 | NA | TRBD1 | CASSQDRGQRSF | TGTGCCAGCAGCCAAGATAGGGGACAGAGGAGCTTC
TRBJ2-3 | TRBV2 | NA | NA | CATRQSTDTQYF | TGTGCGACCCGGCAGAGCACAGATACGCAGTATTTT
TRBJ1-5 | TRBV5-5 | once | NA | CASSLHSNQPQHF | TGTGCCAGCAGCTTGCATAGCAATCAGCCCCAGCATTTT
TRBJ2-7 | TRBV7-2 | NA | TRBD2 | CASSLEGLAHEQYF | TGTGCCAGCAGCTTAGAGGGACTAGCGCACGAGCAGTACTTC
TRBJ1-1 | TRBV6-5 | once | NA | CASSYTRNTEAFF | TGTGCCAGCAGTTACACTCGGAACACTGAAGCTTTCTTT
TRBJ1-5 | TRBV28 | NA | TRBD1 | CASIPLSGQINQPQHF | TGTGCCAGCATCCCTCTCTCGGGACAGATTAATCAGCCCCAGCATTTT
TRBJ2-1 | TRBV6-2/TRBV6-3 | once | NA | CASSYGRGLEQFF | TGTGCCAGCAGTTACGGGCGGGGGCTGGAGCAGTTCTTC
TRBJ1-5 | TRBV7-9 | few | NA | CASSLEGWDQPQHF | TGTGCCAGCAGCTTAGAAGGTTGGGATCAGCCCCAGCATTTT
TRBJ2-1 | TRBV11-3 | NA | NA | CASRLGPSNEQFF | TGTGCCAGCAGATTGGGACCCAGCAATGAGCAGTTCTTC
TRBJ2-1 | TRBV11-2 | NA | TRBD1 | CASKIGGGSNEQFF | TGTGCCAGCAAGATAGGGGGCGGTTCCAATGAGCAGTTCTTC
TRBJ2-5 | TRBV3-1/TRBV3-2 | NA | NA | CASSQELAEETQYF | TGTGCCAGCAGCCAAGAGTTAGCGGAAGAGACCCAGTACTTC
TRBJ2-7 | TRBV5-4 | NA | NA | CASSLARLSGADEQYF | TGTGCCAGCAGCTTAGCTCGCCTCTCAGGGGCGGACGAGCAGTACTTC
TRBJ2-2 | TRBV5-1 | NA | TRBD2 | CASSLASGRLVPGELFF | TGCGCCAGCAGCTTGGCTAGCGGGAGATTAGTCCCCGGGGAGCTGTTTTTT
TRBJ1-1 | TRBV10-1 | once | NA | CASSDGAGNTEAFF | TGCGCCAGCAGTGATGGGGCAGGGAATACTGAAGCTTTCTTT
TRBJ2-5 | TRBV29-1 | NA | TRBD2 | CSVGGGRETQYF | TGCAGCGTTGGCGGGGGGCGAGAGACCCAGTACTTC
TRBJ1-2 | TRBV28 | NA | NA | CASSPRAGWHGYTF | TGTGCCAGCAGTCCCCGGGCAGGGTGGCATGGCTACACCTTC
TRBJ1-2 | TRBV3-1/TRBV3-2 | NA | TRBD1 | CASSQARDRGQYGYTF | TGTGCCAGCAGCCAAGCCCGGGACAGGGGGCAATATGGCTACACCTTC
TRBJ2-1 | TRBV5-1 | once | TRBD2 | CASSTVSGSSYEQFF | TGCGCCAGCAGCACCGTTAGCGGGAGTAGCTATGAGCAGTTCTTC
TRBJ1-1 | TRBV6-5 | NA | NA | CASARRGTEAFF | TGTGCCAGCGCCCGGAGGGGGACTGAAGCTTTCTTT
TRBJ2-7 | TRBV5-8 | NA | NA | CASSFTTEQYF | TGTGCCAGCAGCTTTACGACGGAACAGTACTTC
TRBJ1-1 | TRBV5-1 | NA | TRBD1 | CASSLGQAQGGAEAFF | TGCGCCAGCAGCCTGGGACAGGCCCAAGGAGGGGCTGAAGCTTTCTTT
TRBJ1-1 | TRBV5-1 | once | NA | CASTVLAGSNTEAFF | TGCGCCAGCACCGTTTTAGCGGGGAGTAACACTGAAGCTTTCTTT
TRBJ1-2 | TRBV6-5 | NA | NA | CASLRSGDLNYGYTF | TGTGCCAGCCTCAGAAGTGGGGACTTGAACTATGGCTACACCTTC
TRBJ1-4 | TRBV28 | NA | TRBD1 | CASTSGQSNEKLFF | TGTGCCAGCACTTCGGGACAGTCTAATGAAAAACTGTTTTTT
TRBJ1-2 | TRBV6-2/TRBV6-3 | NA | NA | CASSPLRGGTGYTF | TGTGCCAGCAGTCCCCTCAGAGGGGGGACTGGCTACACCTTC